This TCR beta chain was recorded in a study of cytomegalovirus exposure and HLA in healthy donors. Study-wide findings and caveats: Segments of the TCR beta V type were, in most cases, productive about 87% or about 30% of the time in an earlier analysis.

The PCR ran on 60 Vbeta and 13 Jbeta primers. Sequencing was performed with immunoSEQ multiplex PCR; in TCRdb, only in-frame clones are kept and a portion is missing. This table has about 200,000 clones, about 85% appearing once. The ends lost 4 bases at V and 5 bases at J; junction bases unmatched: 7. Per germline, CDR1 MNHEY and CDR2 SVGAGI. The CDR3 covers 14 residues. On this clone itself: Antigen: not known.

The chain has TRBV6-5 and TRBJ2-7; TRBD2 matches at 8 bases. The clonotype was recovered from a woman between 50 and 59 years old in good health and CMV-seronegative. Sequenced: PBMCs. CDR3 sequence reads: CASSSSGSIHEQYF. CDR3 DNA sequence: TGTGCCAGCAGTTCCAGCGGGAGCATCCACGAGCAGTACTTC.